This T cell receptor beta chain appears in the sequencing data of a study of blood T cell repertoires in COVID-19. Study context: Donors in the United States, Italy and Spain gave samples during acute or convalescent COVID-19.

V was pared by 0 bases and J by 2 bases, with 7 bases between. CDR3 size: 14 residues. Germline CDR1 is KGHSY and CDR2 is FQNENV. In the authors' workflow: Estimated nucleated cell counts came from reference gene primer amplification. Libraries were prepared by immunoSEQ multiplex PCR; TCRdb keeps only in-frame clonotypes and omits some of them. V and J calls and clone size are those listed in that table; D and trimming were worked out from the DNA. The sample contains roughly 210,000 clones, under 90% of which appear only once. Seattle's enrolled individuals joined amid active infection and were then monitored longitudinally.

This sequence joins TRBV16 and TRBJ1-2; D gene unclear. What was sequenced was peripheral blood. This clonotype originated in a woman older than 75 with COVID-19, enrolled during active disease. This CDR3 reads CASSQSANNYGYTF. CDR3 DNA sequence: TGTGCCAGCAGCCAATCAGCCAACAACTATGGCTACACCTTC.